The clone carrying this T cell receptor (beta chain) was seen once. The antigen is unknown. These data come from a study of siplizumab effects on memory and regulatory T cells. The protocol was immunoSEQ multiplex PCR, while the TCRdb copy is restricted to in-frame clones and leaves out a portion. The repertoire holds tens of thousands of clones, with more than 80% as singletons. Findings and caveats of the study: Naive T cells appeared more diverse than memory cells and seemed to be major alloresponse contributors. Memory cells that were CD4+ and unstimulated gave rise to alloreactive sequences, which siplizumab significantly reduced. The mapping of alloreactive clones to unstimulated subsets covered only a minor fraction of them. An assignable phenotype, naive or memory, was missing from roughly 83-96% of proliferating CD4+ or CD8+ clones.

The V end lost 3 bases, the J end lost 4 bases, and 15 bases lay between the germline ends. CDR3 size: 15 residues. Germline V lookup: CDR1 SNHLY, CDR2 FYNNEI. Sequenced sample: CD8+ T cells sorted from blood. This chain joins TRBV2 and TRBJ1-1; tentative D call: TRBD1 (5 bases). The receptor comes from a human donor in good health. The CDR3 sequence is CASSEKMGRVTEAFF. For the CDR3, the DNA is TGTGCCAGCAGTGAGAAGATGGGGCGGGTCACTGAAGCTTTCTTT.